This TCR beta chain stems from a study of control samples from healthy donors and cancer patients. Germline V gene lookup returns CDR1 MNHNS and CDR2 SASEGT. This CDR3 is built from 12 residues. Between the trimmed V and J ends, which lost 3 bases and 8 bases, there was a span of 8 bases. TCRdb's copy holds only in-frame clones and misses some; the assay was immunoSEQ multiplex PCR. The top ten hold approximately 12% of the sample, which has some 58,000 clones, around 87% seen once. The chain links TRBV6-1 to TRBJ1-3; TRBD1 might be the D (5 bases). The source of this sequence is a woman aged 60 to 75 with lung cancer. Input material: PBMCs. The CDR3 region has the DNA TGTGCCAGCAGTGAGTTAGGGGACACCATATATTTT. Translation gives CASSELGDTIYF.